The 27 T cell receptor beta chains presented below share a single source sample, sequenced in a study of T cells in Graves' hyperthyroidism and ophthalmopathy. Amplification yielded TCR beta CDR3 regions, with RNA transcripts as the source. When the TCR CDR3 underwent first-round RT-PCR, the HTBI primer set was used. TCRdb used MiXCR to reprocess the multiplex PCR reads, holding one entry per CDR3 protein. In the table there are a few hundred thousand distinct CDR3 sequences, over 11% of which are singletons. Sample: blood. The receptors originated from a woman aged 25 to 39 with Graves' hyperthyroidism that later progressed to Graves' ophthalmopathy.

In this sample, this clonotype turned up a few times. The chain has TRBV6-2 or TRBV6-3 and TRBJ1-5; D perhaps matches TRBD1 (5 bases). V lost 4 bases, J lost 9 bases, and 7 bases lay in between. The CDR3 spans 11 residues. Germline-derived CDR1 and CDR2 are MNHEY and SVGEGT. Here the CDR3 DNA reads TGTGCCAGCAGTTCCGGGACGCCCCAGCATTTT. Protein sequence: CASSSGTPQHF.

In this sample, this clonotype turned up a few times. The chain links TRBV6-1 to TRBJ2-2; D might be TRBD2 (6 bases). Between the trimmed V and J ends, which lost 6 bases and 6 bases, there was a span of 8 bases. The length of the CDR3 is 12 residues. From germline, CDR1 is MNHNS and CDR2 SASEGT. This chain's CDR3 is CASSRESGELFF. The CDR3 bases are TGTGCCAGCAGCCGGGAGTCCGGGGAGCTGTTTTTT.

This clonotype came up many times. CDR3 in DNA: TGTGCCCGAAAAGGGGCGGGAGGCACAGATACGCAGTATTTT. Translating gives CARKGAGGTDTQYF. V and J are TRBV30 and TRBJ2-3, with 7 bases fitting TRBD2. CDR1 GTSNPN and CDR2 SVGIG come from the germline V gene (reference sequence). V lost 8 bases and J lost 1; bases outside the gene matches: 9. This CDR3 is built from 14 residues. Full variable domain (outside the CDR3, taken from reference TRBV30 and TRBJ2-3): SQTIHQWPATLVQPVGSPLSLECTVEGTSNPNLYWYRQAAGRGLQLLFYSVGIGQISSEVPQNLSASRPQDRQFILSSKKLLLSDSGFYLCARKGAGGTDTQYFGPGTRLTVL.

This clonotype appeared many times. The chain uses TRBV24-1 and TRBJ2-7; D assignment may be TRBD1 or TRBD2 (5 bases each). This CDR3 is 10 amino acids long. V was shortened by 7 bases and J by 12 bases, with 12 bases between the two germline ends. Germline lookup yields CDR1 KGHDR and CDR2 SFDVKD. CDR3 in DNA: TGTGCCACCAGCCCAGGGACCTCGTACTTC. Translating it yields CATSPGTSYF.

This clonotype occurred many times. The J gene is TRBJ2-7, the V gene TRBV28; the match to TRBD2 covers 7 bases. CDR3 size: 14 residues. Germline CDR1 reads MDHEN; CDR2 reads SYDVKM. The J segment lost 3 bases and the V segment lost 6 bases, leaving 8 bases of the junction unmatched. DNA of the CDR3: TGTGCCAGCAGCCGACGACTAGCAAGCTACGAGCAGTACTTC. It yields the protein CASSRRLASYEQYF.

In its sample, this clonotype was seen many times. V and J are TRBV14 and TRBJ2-1; the match to TRBD2 covers 7 bases. CDR1 and CDR2 from the germline V gene are SGHDN and FVKESK. V lost 0 bases, J lost 5 bases, and 7 bases stayed unmatched. The CDR3 spans 16 residues. As DNA, the CDR3 is TGTGCCAGCAGCCAAGACCTCTGGAGCGGGGACAATGAGCAGTTCTTC. Encoded protein: CASSQDLWSGDNEQFF.

This clonotype was observed at least ten times. The chain recombines TRBV19 with TRBJ1-1, with D perhaps TRBD1 (6 bases). The germline gives CDR1 LNHDA, CDR2 SQIVND (reference sequence). The CDR3 covers 17 residues. The V gene lost 5 bases and the J gene lost 1 base, with 20 bases spanning the gap. CDR3 amino acids: CASSPQGLGSRNTEAFF. The CDR3 DNA follows: TGTGCCAGTAGTCCCCAGGGGTTGGGGTCCCGGAACACTGAAGCTTTCTTT. The full variable domain, with the rest looked up from reference TRBV19 and TRBJ1-1, is DGGITQSPKYLFRKEGQNVTLSCEQNLNHDAMYWYRQDPGQGLRLIYYSQIVNDFQKGDIAEGYSVSREKKESFPLTVTSAQKNPTAFYLCASSPQGLGSRNTEAFFGQGTRLTVV.

Many counts were recorded for this clonotype. CDR3 residues: CSVEEVTGTGELFF. The CDR3 bases are TGCAGCGTTGAAGAGGTGACAGGGACCGGGGAGCTGTTTTTT. The chain uses TRBV29-1 and TRBJ2-2, with TRBD1 matching 7 bases. J gave up 5 bases and V 0 bases, and 3 bases lay outside the gene matches. CDR3 length: 14 residues. CDR1 and CDR2 (germline): SQVTM, ANQGSEA.

This clonotype was counted between two and nine times. The chain is built from TRBV20-1 and TRBJ1-2; the D gene is possibly TRBD1 (5 bases). Trimming removed 5 bases from V and 8 bases from J, with 15 bases in between. The CDR3 totals 12 residues. Looked up from germline, CDR1 is DFQATT and CDR2 is SNEGSKA (reference sequence). In nucleotides, the CDR3 is TGCAGTGCTCCAAACCAGGGAGGCGGCTACACCTTC. Protein product: CSAPNQGGGYTF.

This clonotype was picked up many times. This chain links TRBV12-3 or TRBV12-4 with TRBJ2-1; a possible D gene is TRBD1 (5 bases). Trimming stripped 2 bases from V and 9 bases from J, with 14 bases between. This CDR3 is built from 14 residues. The CDR3 spells CASSLNSGISEQFF. In nucleotides, the CDR3 is TGTGCCAGCAGTTTAAATTCAGGGATTAGTGAGCAGTTCTTC.

Notes on this clonotype: One base away lies a much larger clone, so this may be a sequencing read error. V and J are TRBV29-1 and TRBJ1-1; tentative D call: TRBD1 (5 bases). The ends were cut back, 2 bases at V and 3 bases at J, with 10 bases in the middle. Germline lookup yields CDR1 SQVTM and CDR2 ANQGSEA. The CDR3 contains 13 residues. The CDR3 sequence is CSVETTEDTEAFF. CDR3 coding DNA: TGCAGCGTTGAAACGACAGAGGACACTGAAGCTTTCTTT.

This clonotype appeared many times. This sequence joins TRBV29-1 and TRBJ2-3, with 9 bases that match TRBD2. V lost 0 bases and J lost 3; bases outside the gene matches: 10. The CDR3 length is 17 residues. Looked up from germline, CDR1 is SQVTM and CDR2 is ANQGSEA. The CDR3 DNA is TGCAGCGTTGAAGATCGTCTAGCGGGAAAGGGGACAGATACGCAGTATTTT. It specifies CSVEDRLAGKGTDTQYF.

This clonotype was detected many times. J is TRBJ1-4 and V is TRBV27, with D possibly TRBD1 on 6 matching bases. Germline V gives CDR1 MNHEY, CDR2 SMNVEV (reference sequence). This CDR3 has 11 residues. Trimming pared 8 bases from V and 7 bases from J, leaving 8 bases between. The CDR3 bases are TGTGCCAGCCGGGACACTGAAAAACTGTTTTTT. Its protein is CASRDTEKLFF.

This clonotype was picked up many times. The chain joins TRBV11-3 to TRBJ1-2; TRBD1 might be the D (6 bases). The CDR3 length is 12 residues. In germline, CDR1 is SGHNT, CDR2 YENEEA. The V gene lost 10 bases and the J gene lost 2 bases, with 11 bases spanning the gap. The CDR3 loop reads CAIPRGNYGYTF. In nucleotides, the CDR3 is TGTGCCATCCCTAGGGGGAACTATGGCTACACCTTC.

Ten or more counts support this clonotype. The V gene is TRBV20-1, the J gene TRBJ1-2; 9 nucleotides match TRBD1. Germline CDR1 DFQATT, CDR2 SNEGSKA (reference sequence). J gave up 3 bases and V 2 bases, and 7 bases lay outside the gene matches. This CDR3 comprises 15 residues. CDR3: CSARPPDRGDYGYTF. In DNA, the CDR3 is TGCAGTGCTAGACCTCCAGACAGGGGGGACTATGGCTACACCTTC.

The V and J genes are TRBV10-2 and TRBJ1-1, with D unclear. Per germline, CDR1 WSHSY and CDR2 SAAADI. The CDR3 length is 15 residues. Trimming took off 2 bases at V and 0 bases at J, with 10 bases between the two ends. The CDR3 spells CASSEIDRVNTEAFF. The CDR3 DNA reads as TGCGCCAGCAGTGAGATTGATAGGGTGAACACTGAAGCTTTCTTT.

Ten or more counts support this clonotype. This sequence joins TRBV27 and TRBJ1-1; TRBD1 is a possible D gene (6 bases). Trimming shortened V by 7 bases and J by 1 base, and 10 bases separated the two germline ends. In germline, CDR1 is MNHEY, CDR2 SMNVEV (reference sequence). The CDR3 loop spans 13 amino acids. The CDR3 region is CASIEQGNTEAFF. Written as DNA, the CDR3 is TGTGCCAGCATAGAACAGGGGAACACTGAAGCTTTCTTT.

This clonotype was observed many times. This chain connects TRBV3-1 to TRBJ1-3, with D unresolved. V shed 3 bases and J shed 4 bases, with 4 bases lying between them. From germline, CDR1 is LGHDT and CDR2 YNNKEL (reference sequence). The CDR3 has 12 residues. Here the CDR3 DNA reads TGTGCCAGCAGCCACGAGGGAAACACCATATATTTT. The encoded protein is CASSHEGNTIYF. Combining the CDR3 with reference TRBV3-1 and TRBJ1-3 gives the whole variable domain DTAVSQTPKYLVTQMGNDKSIKCEQNLGHDTMYWYKQDSKKFLKIMFSYNNKELIINETVPNRFSPKSPDKAHLNLHINSLELGDSAVYFCASSHEGNTIYFGEGSWLTVV.

This clonotype was counted many times. The chain uses TRBV6-1 and TRBJ1-3; 11 bases match TRBD1. Germline CDR1 and CDR2: MNHNS and SASEGT. The V gene end was trimmed by 6 bases and the J gene end by 4 bases; junction bases not matched to a gene: 8. There are 16 residues in the CDR3. The CDR3 bases are TGTGCCAGCAGCCGGACAGGGGGCGCCTCCGGAAACACCATATATTTT. This gives the protein CASSRTGGASGNTIYF.

This rearrangement joins TRBV6-5 to TRBJ2-2; D unresolved. This CDR3 has 12 residues. Germline assignment: CDR1 MNHEY and CDR2 SVGAGI. V lost 6 bases to trimming and J lost 7 bases, with 9 bases between them. This CDR3 reads CASSLPYGELFF. For the CDR3, the DNA is TGTGCCAGCAGCTTACCCTACGGGGAGCTGTTTTTT.

The rearrangement uses TRBV7-9 and TRBJ2-1, with 9 bases fitting TRBD1. Near its end, the DNA agrees better with TRBJ2-7, so the J call may be wrong. Germline loops: CDR1 SEHNR, CDR2 FQNEAQ (reference sequence). CDR3 length: 16 amino acids. Written as DNA, the CDR3 is TGTGCCAGCAGCAGGGGGGGACAGGGAATGGGCAATGAGCAGTACTTC. Amino acid sequence: CASSRGGQGMGNEQYF.

This clonotype has at least ten counts. This chain links TRBV6-1 with TRBJ2-1; 13 bases are shared with TRBD2. V shed 0 bases, J shed 6 bases, and the junction held 11 bases outside the gene matches. The germline gives CDR1 MNHNS, CDR2 SASEGT. The CDR3 runs to 19 residues. The CDR3: CASSEALRGLAGVSNEQFF. CDR3 in DNA: TGTGCCAGCAGTGAAGCATTACGAGGACTAGCGGGAGTATCCAATGAGCAGTTCTTC.

The rearrangement links TRBV20-1 to TRBJ2-5; TRBD2 agrees at 14 bases. The CDR3 spans 16 residues. Germline values: CDR1 DFQATT, CDR2 SNEGSKA (reference sequence). The ends lost 5 bases at V and 4 bases at J; junction bases unmatched: 9. In nucleotides, the CDR3 is TGCAGTGCTGATGAGGGACTAGCGGGAGCGGGAGAGACCCAGTACTTC. Translating gives CSADEGLAGAGETQYF.

This clonotype showed up just a few times. The genes are TRBV20-1 and TRBJ1-5, with D unclear. This CDR3 is 13 amino acids long. V gave up 0 bases and J gave up 9 bases, with 12 bases separating them. Germline lookup yields CDR1 DFQATT and CDR2 SNEGSKA (reference sequence). The CDR3 DNA reads TGCAGTGCTAGAGAAGGGTTAGATTTGCCCCAGCATTTT. This encodes CSAREGLDLPQHF.

This clonotype was found many times. The gene calls are TRBV29-1 and TRBJ2-1, with unresolved D. CDR3 length equals 14 residues. Trimming cost V 7 bases and J 0 bases, with 13 bases left between them. CDR1 is SQVTM and CDR2 is ANQGSEA in the germline V gene. DNA for the CDR3: TGCAGCGCCAAACTGGCGAGCTCCTACAATGAGCAGTTCTTC. This encodes CSAKLASSYNEQFF.

In this sample, this clonotype turned up many times. This rearrangement joins TRBV6-1 to TRBJ2-7, with D tentatively TRBD2 (6 bases). Trimming pared 10 bases from V and 4 bases from J, leaving 17 bases between. The length of the CDR3 is 13 residues. Germline loops: CDR1 MNHNS, CDR2 SASEGT. The CDR3 reads CATRYLATYEQYF. CDR3 nucleotide sequence: TGTGCCACAAGGTACCTAGCGACGTACGAGCAGTACTTC.

This clonotype came up many times. This chain joins TRBV10-3 and TRBJ2-7, with TRBD2 as a possible D gene (6 bases). The germline V gene encodes CDR1 ENHRY and CDR2 SYGVKD. The ends were cut back, 2 bases at V and 2 bases at J, with 10 bases in the middle. The CDR3 contains 14 residues. CDR3 bases: TGTGCCATCAGTGAGGGAGGGCAGGCCTACGAGCAGTACTTC. Protein sequence: CAISEGGQAYEQYF.